This paragraph covers one TCR beta chain sequence. This clone was counted a few times. Its recognized antigen is unknown. Per-base quality was not reported, and no clone a single base away is much larger than it. This entry belongs to a study of cytomegalovirus exposure and HLA in healthy donors (dated by TCRdb to about 2017). Regarding the research as a whole: In an earlier analysis of fewer than 750 of the donors, roughly 300 Gb of sequence data and 90 million to 130 million unique TCR beta sequences from about 179 million T cells were reported. High-throughput TCR immunosequencing, statistical association of individual TCRs with disease status, and machine learning were combined to predict cytomegalovirus infection status. Genome-wide SNP genotypes for about 60% of the roughly 670 donors were used in a later genetic analysis, which treated that subset as a discovery cohort. Every repertoire in the discovery cohort had been generated on one and the same sequencing platform. Of the roughly 400 genotyped donors, less than 90% were placed in the genetic ancestry cluster associated with self-reported Caucasian donors. The number of donors typed differed by locus, with about 629-640 for A, B, C, DRB1 and DQB1, 522 for DQA1, 606 for DPA1, and 400 to 490 for DPB1. Rather than drawing on any new phenotypic data, the later analysis identified candidate immune exposures from TCR beta sequences and the way those sequences occurred across donors. Alongside the repertoire data, information on donor age, sex, ethnicity and CMV serostatus was compiled. Because of strong linkage in the cohort, 4 to 6 DR-DQ haplotypes were treated as single units for association and clustering. The T cell repertoires of some 700 subjects were profiled by immunosequencing and related to cytomegalovirus serostatus. A separate validation cohort of 100 to 150 different subjects was used in addition to the 666-subject first cohort. Among almost 400 genotyped donors of the cohort, an average of around 240,000 unique TCR beta nucleotide sequences were sequenced per donor, around 20% of them non-productive. HLA typing covered class I and class II loci at four-digit resolution. The aim of the study was to test whether cataloging public T cell receptors could identify signatures of past pathogen exposure. In an earlier analysis of about 590 of the donors, high-throughput TCR beta sequencing was used to judge whether each TCR beta V gene segment behaved as functional or pseudogenic. A later analysis re-analyzed previously published TCR beta repertoires from approximately 670 donors and added high-resolution HLA genotyping to study TCR occurrence patterns. About 300 gigabases of sequencing data and approximately 85 million unique TCR sequences were included in an early release covering about 700 HLA-typed donors. Overall results and qualifications from the work: The classifier was reported to diagnose cytomegalovirus status with high specificity and sensitivity in both the original cohort and the validation cohort. A cluster of highly shared sequence variants was judged likely to represent a technical artifact of the sequencing pipeline. Several of the top co-occurrence clusters appeared to be linked to parvovirus B19, influenza, CMV and Epstein-Barr virus, according to a later analysis. Because the 87-base-pair reads could not distinguish some IMGT-functional V segments, including TRBV6-2 and TRBV6-3, those segments were excluded. CMV serostatus was the only immune exposure information available for the cohort. In a later analysis, TCR association rates were found to vary across HLA loci, with the most associated TCRs seen for DRB1 alleles and the fewest for HLA-C alleles. Most TCR sequences were observed very rarely across donors, whereas some public TCRs were present in many individuals. Compared with equally common non-associated chains, HLA-associated TCR beta chains in a later analysis were more clonally expanded and had lower generation probabilities. The authors suggested that the approach could potentially be extended to other disease states and immunological phenotypes. Because some donors lacked HLA typing at each locus, the association tests relied only on the typed subset. V-gene and J-gene trimming of TCR beta chains was associated with a missense DCLRE1C variant in a later genetic analysis, and the association was replicated in an independent cohort. Most CMV-associated TCR beta chains appeared to be HLA-restricted in a later analysis, and the HLA associations seemed to be driven largely by CMV exposure. A few of the identified cytomegalovirus-associated TCR beta chains were confirmed in vitro to be specific for cytomegalovirus antigens. In a later analysis, 16,951 TCR beta sequences were associated with specific HLA alleles at a false discovery rate of 0.05. In the study, 150 to 200 TCR beta chains were listed as associated with cytomegalovirus. Correlated functional status among segregating V segments might reflect linkage disequilibrium, but an unknown experimental factor could not be ruled out. The presence/absence analyses assumed that sequencing depth was roughly uniform across donors, and that assumption may not be true. Compared with the approximately 720-donor mean, donors in an Asian-associated ancestry cluster had fewer N-insertions in productive TCRs, according to a later genetic analysis. A further reported finding was that TCR beta sequences accurately predicted the HLA-A and HLA-B alleles for most subjects in the first cohort. Because counts were too low, roughly 16 rarely observed V segments, including chromosome 9 orphons, were excluded from the earlier analysis of some 540 of the donors. Assigning TCR associations to individual alleles was difficult when HLA alleles, especially DR and DQ, strongly co-occurred. In an earlier analysis of several hundred of the donors, most TCR beta V segments were observed in productive rearrangements about 87% or about 30% of the time, broadly matching IMGT annotations. In this cohort, only TCR beta chains were sequenced, and detectable features were limited by the absence of alpha or paired-chain data.

The CDR3 covers 13 residues, taking in both the cysteine and the phenylalanine. The retained sequence is limited to the CDR3, 39 bases, with the frame set at the first base. The germline V gene encodes CDR1 MNHEY and CDR2 SVGAGI. Trimming leaves V shorter by 6 bases and J shorter by 3 bases, with the junction holding 3 bases beyond the gene matches. Preparation of the library involved the immunoSEQ multiplex PCR assay. The multiplex PCR relied on a mix of 60 forward primers for TCR Vbeta segments and 13 reverse primers for TCR Jbeta segments. The CDR3 region of rearranged TCR beta genes was amplified from genomic DNA by a multiplex PCR assay. Amplified TCR beta libraries were sequenced as 87-base-pair reads on the Illumina HiSeq System. Processing in the source paper ran as follows. Across the 500 to 700 repertoires, a later analysis counted 80 million or so unique TCR beta chains, about 10 million of which were shared by at least two donors. Raw reads were error-corrected and collapsed into unique sequences by a nearest-neighbor algorithm in which closely related sequences were merged to remove PCR and sequencing errors. Alignment of CDR3 sequences to IMGT reference sequences was used to assign V, D and J gene segments. Each retained sequence needed at least a six-nucleotide match to both a V gene segment and a J gene segment. A rearrangement was called productive if the CDR3 had no stop codons and remained in frame with V and J, and every other rearrangement was called non-productive. Following IMGT convention, CDR3 was defined as the stretch from the second conserved V-encoded cysteine to the conserved J-encoded phenylalanine. Sequences without an unambiguous match to a single V gene segment were excluded from the earlier analysis of several hundred of the donors. An earlier analysis of 587 of the donors called V segments functional above 56.7% productive rearrangements and segregating when the between-donor standard deviation exceeded 5%. A statistical classification framework was built for diagnosing cytomegalovirus status from the catalog of TCR beta chain sequences. In a later analysis, TCR nucleotide sequences were compared against IMGT/GENE-DB human TR gene sequences so that V and J genes could be assigned. In a later analysis, CDR3 sequences and most-parsimonious VDJ recombination scenarios were assigned using the TCRdist pipeline. In a later analysis, every TCR beta chain was defined by the combination of its CDR3 amino acid sequence and its V-gene family, and reads without a unique V-gene family were dropped. In a later analysis, 500 to 650 highly shared, low-generation-probability nucleotide sequences were removed to address suspected cross-contamination and a sequencing artifact. In a later analysis, a clonal expansion index for each public chain was calculated from normalized within-repertoire ranks of inferred template counts. A later analysis computed generation probabilities with a VDJ recombination model fitted to out-of-frame rearrangements, and checked the results against IGoR. In a later analysis, hypergeometric tests were used to score TCR-TCR, TCR-HLA and TCR-CMV co-occurrence, with a repertoire-size bias correction applied to TCR pairs. A later analysis estimated false discovery rates by permuting HLA or CMV assignments 20 times. A later analysis grouped co-occurring TCRs with DBSCAN, adding TCRdist sequence similarity when clustering within HLA-allele-positive subsets. Repertoires with fewer than 30,000 or more than 120,000 public chains, plus five repertoires with anomalous nucleotide sharing, were excluded from co-occurrence clustering. TCRdb stores this immuneACCESS table with in-frame sequences only. Part of the clones is absent; in the studies checked, under half of the shortfall reflects unresolved V genes, and no reason is known for the rest. The DNA was the basis for D and trimming; V, J and clone size are from that table. Recorded for this sample are 90,000 to 110,000 clones; roughly 70% of them occurred a single time. The ten largest make up 1.3% of the sample.

The cohort comprised some 730 healthy bone marrow donors. At the time of sampling, every cohort member was nominally healthy, though immune exposures that went unrecorded were likely present. The donor was CMV seronegative and belonged to the group of several hundred seronegative cohort members. A peripheral blood sample was provided by each donor, and peripheral blood mononuclear cells were used for TCR beta sequencing. The Qiagen DNeasy Blood Extraction Kit was used to extract genomic DNA from the blood cell samples. The chain is encoded by TRBV6-5 joined to TRBJ1-2; 8 middle bases align to TRBD1. This clonotype was sampled from a man in his forties in good health and CMV-seronegative. Sample: PBMCs. The DNA sequence reads TGTGCCAGCAGCCAGGGGGCCGACTATGGCTACACCTTC. Its translation reads: CASSQGADYGYTF.